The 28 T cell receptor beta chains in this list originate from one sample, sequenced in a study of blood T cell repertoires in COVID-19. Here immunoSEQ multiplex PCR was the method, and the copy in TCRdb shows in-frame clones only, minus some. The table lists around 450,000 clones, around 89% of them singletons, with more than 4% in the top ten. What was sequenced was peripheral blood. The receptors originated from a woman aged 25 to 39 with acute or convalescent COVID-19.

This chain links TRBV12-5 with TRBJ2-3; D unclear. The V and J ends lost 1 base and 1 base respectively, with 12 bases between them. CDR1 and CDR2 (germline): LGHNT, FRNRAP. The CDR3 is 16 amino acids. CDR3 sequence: CASGLATALGTDTQYF. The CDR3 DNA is TGTGCTAGTGGTTTGGCTACTGCGTTGGGCACAGATACGCAGTATTTT.

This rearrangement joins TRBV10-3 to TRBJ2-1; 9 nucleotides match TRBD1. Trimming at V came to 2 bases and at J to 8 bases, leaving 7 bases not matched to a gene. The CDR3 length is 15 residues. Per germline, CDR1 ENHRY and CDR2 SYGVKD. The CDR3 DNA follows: TGTGCCATCAGTGAGCCGTGGACAGGGGTGGATGAGCAGTTCTTC. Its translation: CAISEPWTGVDEQFF.

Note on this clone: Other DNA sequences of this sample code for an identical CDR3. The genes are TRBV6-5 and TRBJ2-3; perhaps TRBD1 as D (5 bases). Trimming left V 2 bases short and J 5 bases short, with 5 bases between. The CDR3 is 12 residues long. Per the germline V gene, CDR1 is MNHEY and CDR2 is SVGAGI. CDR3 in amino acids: CASSYRGDTQYF. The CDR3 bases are TGTGCCAGCAGTTACAGGGGAGATACGCAGTATTTT.

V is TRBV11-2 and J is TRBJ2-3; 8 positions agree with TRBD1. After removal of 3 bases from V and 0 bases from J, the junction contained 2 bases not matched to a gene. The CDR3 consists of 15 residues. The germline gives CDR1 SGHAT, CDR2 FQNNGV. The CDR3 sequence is CASSLRTGSTDTQYF. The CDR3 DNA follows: TGTGCCAGCAGCTTGCGGACAGGGAGCACAGATACGCAGTATTTT.

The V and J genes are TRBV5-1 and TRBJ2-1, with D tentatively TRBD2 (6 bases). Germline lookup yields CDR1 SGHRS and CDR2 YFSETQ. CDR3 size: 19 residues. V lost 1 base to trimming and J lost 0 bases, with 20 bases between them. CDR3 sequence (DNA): TGCGCCAGCAGCTTGTGGGGGGATAGCGGCGTTAGCTCCTACAATGAGCAGTTCTTC. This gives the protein CASSLWGDSGVSSYNEQFF.

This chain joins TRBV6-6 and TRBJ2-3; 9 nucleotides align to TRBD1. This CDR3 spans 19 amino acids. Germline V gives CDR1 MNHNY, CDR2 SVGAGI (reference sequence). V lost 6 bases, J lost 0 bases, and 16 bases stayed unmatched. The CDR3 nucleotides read TGTGCCAGCAGCCGACGACCCATACAGGGGGCAACAAGCACAGATACGCAGTATTTT. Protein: CASSRRPIQGATSTDTQYF.

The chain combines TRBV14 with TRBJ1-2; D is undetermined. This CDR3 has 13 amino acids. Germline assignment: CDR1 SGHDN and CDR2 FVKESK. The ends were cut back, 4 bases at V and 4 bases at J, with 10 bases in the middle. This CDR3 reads CASSPGVSYGYTF. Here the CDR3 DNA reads TGTGCCAGCAGCCCCGGTGTAAGCTATGGCTACACCTTC.

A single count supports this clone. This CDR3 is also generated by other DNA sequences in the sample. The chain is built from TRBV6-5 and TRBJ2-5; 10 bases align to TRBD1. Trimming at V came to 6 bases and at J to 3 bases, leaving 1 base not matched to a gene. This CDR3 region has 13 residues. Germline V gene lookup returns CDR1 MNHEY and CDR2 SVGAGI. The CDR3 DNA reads TGTGCCAGCAGGGGGACAGGGGAAGAGACCCAGTACTTC. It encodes CASRGTGEETQYF.

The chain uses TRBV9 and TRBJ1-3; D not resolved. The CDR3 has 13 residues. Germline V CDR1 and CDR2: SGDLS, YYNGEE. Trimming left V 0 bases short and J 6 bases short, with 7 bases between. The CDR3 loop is CASSVDPSNTIYF. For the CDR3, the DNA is TGTGCCAGCAGCGTAGATCCCTCAAACACCATATATTTT.

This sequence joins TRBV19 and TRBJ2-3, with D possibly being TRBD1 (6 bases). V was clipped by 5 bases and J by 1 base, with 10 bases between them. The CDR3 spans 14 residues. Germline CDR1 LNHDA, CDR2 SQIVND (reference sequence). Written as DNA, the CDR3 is TGTGCCAGTAGTGGAAACAGGGGCACAGATACGCAGTATTTT. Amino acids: CASSGNRGTDTQYF.

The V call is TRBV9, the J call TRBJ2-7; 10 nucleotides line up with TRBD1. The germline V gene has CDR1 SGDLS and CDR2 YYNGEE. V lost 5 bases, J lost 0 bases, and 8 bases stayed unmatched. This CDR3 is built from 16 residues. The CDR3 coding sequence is TGTGCCAGCAGTGGAATGGGACAGGGGAACTCCTACGAGCAGTACTTC. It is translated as CASSGMGQGNSYEQYF. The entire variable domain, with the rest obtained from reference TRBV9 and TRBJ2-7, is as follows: DSGVTQTPKHLITATGQRVTLRCSPRSGDLSVYWYQQSLDQGLQFLIQYYNGEERAKGNILERFSAQQFPDLHSELNLSSLELGDSALYFCASSGMGQGNSYEQYFGPGTRLTVT.

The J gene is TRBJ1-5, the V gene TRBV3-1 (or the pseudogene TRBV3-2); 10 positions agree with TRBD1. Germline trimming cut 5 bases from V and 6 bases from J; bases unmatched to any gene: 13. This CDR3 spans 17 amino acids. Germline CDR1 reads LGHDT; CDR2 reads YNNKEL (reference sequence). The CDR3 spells CASSDPDRGRGIQPQHF. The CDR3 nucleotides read TGTGCCAGCAGCGATCCCGACAGGGGGCGGGGAATTCAGCCCCAGCATTTT.

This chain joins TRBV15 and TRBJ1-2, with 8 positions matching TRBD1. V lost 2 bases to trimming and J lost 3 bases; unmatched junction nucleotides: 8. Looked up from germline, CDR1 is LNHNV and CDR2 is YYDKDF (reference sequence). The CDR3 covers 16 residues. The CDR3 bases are TGTGCCACCAGCAGATCCCCAGGGGGCCTGGACTATGGCTACACCTTC. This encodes CATSRSPGGLDYGYTF.

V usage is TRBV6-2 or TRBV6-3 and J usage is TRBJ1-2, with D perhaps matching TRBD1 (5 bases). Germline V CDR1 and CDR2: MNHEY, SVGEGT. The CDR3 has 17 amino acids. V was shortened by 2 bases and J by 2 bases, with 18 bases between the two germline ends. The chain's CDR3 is CASSYPSTGQLNYGYTF. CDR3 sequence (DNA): TGTGCCAGCAGTTACCCATCAACAGGCCAATTAAACTATGGCTACACCTTC.

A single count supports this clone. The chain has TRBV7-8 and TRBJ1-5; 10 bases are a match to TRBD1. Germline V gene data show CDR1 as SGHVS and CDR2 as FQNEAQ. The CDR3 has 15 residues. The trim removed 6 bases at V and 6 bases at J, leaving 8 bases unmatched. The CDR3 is CASSPRQGAIQPQHF. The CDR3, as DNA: TGTGCCAGCAGTCCGAGACAGGGGGCGATTCAGCCCCAGCATTTT.

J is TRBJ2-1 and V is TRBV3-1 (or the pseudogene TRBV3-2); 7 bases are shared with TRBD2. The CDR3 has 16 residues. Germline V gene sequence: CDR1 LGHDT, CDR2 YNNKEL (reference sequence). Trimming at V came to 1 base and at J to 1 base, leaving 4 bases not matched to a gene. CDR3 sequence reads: CASSQVLRGSYNEQFF. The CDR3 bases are TGTGCCAGCAGCCAAGTGCTGCGGGGGTCCTACAATGAGCAGTTCTTC.

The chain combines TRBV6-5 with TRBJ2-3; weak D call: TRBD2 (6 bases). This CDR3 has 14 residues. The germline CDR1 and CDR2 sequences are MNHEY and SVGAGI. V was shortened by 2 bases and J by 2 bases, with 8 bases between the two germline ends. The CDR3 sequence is CASSYAGPTDTQYF. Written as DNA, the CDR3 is TGTGCCAGCAGTTACGCGGGGCCCACAGATACGCAGTATTTT.

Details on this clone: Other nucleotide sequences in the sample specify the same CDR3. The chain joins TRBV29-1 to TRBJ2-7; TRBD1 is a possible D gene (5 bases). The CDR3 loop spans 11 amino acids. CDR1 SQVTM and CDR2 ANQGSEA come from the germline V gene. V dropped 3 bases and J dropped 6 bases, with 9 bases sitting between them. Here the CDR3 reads CSVDRGSEQYF. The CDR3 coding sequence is TGCAGCGTTGATAGGGGATCCGAGCAGTACTTC.

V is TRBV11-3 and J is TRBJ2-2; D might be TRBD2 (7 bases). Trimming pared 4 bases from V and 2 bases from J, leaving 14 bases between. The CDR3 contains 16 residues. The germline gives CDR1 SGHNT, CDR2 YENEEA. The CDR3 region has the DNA TGTGCCAGCAGCTCAAGAGGGGGGGGCAACACCGGGGAGCTGTTTTTT. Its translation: CASSSRGGGNTGELFF.

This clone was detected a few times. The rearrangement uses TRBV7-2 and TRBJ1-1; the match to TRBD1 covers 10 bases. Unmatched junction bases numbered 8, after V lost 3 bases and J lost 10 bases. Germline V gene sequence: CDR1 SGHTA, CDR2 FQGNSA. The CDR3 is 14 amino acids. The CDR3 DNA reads TGTGCCAGCAGCTTCGTTGGGACAGGGGTTGGAGCTTTCTTT. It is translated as CASSFVGTGVGAFF.

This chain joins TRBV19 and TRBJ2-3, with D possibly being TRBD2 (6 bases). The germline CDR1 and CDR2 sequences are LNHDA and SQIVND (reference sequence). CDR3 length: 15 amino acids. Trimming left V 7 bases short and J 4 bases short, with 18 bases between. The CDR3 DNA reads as TGTGCCAGTACCCCAGGGTACCTAGCGTCAGATACGCAGTATTTT. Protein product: CASTPGYLASDTQYF. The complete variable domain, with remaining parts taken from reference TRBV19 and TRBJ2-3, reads DGGITQSPKYLFRKEGQNVTLSCEQNLNHDAMYWYRQDPGQGLRLIYYSQIVNDFQKGDIAEGYSVSREKKESFPLTVTSAQKNPTAFYLCASTPGYLASDTQYFGPGTRLTVL.

The CDR3 loop reads CASSLQDGRLSYEQYF. In nucleotides, the CDR3 is TGCGCCAGCAGCCTCCAGGATGGCAGGCTAAGCTACGAGCAGTACTTC. This sequence joins TRBV4-1 and TRBJ2-7; no clear D gene. V gave up 4 bases and J gave up 3 bases, with 19 bases separating them. This CDR3 is built from 16 residues. From germline, CDR1 is MGHRA and CDR2 YSYEKL.

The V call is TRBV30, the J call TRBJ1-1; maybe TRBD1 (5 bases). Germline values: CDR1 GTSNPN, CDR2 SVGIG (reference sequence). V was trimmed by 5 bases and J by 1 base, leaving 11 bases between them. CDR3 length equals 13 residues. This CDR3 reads CAWDFGGNTEAFF. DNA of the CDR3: TGTGCCTGGGACTTCGGGGGGAACACTGAAGCTTTCTTT.

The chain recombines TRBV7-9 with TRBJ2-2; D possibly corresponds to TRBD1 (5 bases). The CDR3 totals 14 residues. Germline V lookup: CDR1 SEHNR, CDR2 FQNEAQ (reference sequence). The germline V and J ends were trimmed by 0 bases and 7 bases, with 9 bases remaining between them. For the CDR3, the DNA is TGTGCCAGCAGCTTAGCCCAGGGTGACGGGGAGCTGTTTTTT. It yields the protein CASSLAQGDGELFF.

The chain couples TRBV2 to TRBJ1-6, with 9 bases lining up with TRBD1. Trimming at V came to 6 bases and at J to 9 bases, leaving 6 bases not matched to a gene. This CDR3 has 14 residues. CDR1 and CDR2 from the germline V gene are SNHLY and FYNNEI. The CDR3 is CASRVGQGSSPLHF. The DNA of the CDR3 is TGTGCCAGCAGAGTAGGACAGGGGAGTTCACCCCTCCACTTT.

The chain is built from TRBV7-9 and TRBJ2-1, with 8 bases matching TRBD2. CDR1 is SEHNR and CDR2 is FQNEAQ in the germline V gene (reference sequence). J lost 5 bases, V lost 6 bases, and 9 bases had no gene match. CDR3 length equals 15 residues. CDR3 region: CASSFTGGLNNEQFF. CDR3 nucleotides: TGTGCCAGCAGTTTTACGGGGGGGCTCAACAATGAGCAGTTCTTC.

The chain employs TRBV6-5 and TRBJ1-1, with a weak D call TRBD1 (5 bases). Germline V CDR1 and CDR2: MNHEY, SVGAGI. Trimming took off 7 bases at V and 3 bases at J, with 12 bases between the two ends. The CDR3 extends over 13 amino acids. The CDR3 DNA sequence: TGTGCCAGCAACAAGGGGCGAGACACTGAAGCTTTCTTT. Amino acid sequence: CASNKGRDTEAFF.

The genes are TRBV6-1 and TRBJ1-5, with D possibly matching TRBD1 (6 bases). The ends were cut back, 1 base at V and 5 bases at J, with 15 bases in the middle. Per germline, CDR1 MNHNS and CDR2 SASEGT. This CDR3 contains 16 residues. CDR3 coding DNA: TGTGCCAGCAGTGAAGGATGGACAGCTAACGATCAGCCCCAGCATTTT. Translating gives CASSEGWTANDQPQHF.